These T cell receptor beta chains were read from a single sample in a study of blood T cells in healthy people across ages. Using its own MiXCR run on the 5' RACE reads, TCRdb lists one record per CDR3 protein. The table lists 1,300,000 or so distinct CDR3 sequences, 59% of them singletons. Sequencing was done on a sample of blood. The receptors were sampled from a man younger than 35 in good health. Each CDR3 is given with its conserved first and last residue. D genes are given only for firm matches. Part of the rows lack a size; the others show once, few, many or a class for expanded clones.

TRBD2,few,TRBV7-2,TRBJ2-5,TGTGCCAGCAGCTTGGACCCGGGAGGGAGAGCCCAGTACTTC,CASSLDPGGRAQYF
NA,NA,TRBV27,TRBJ2-7,TGTGCCAGCACTTCCGCAGGGGACGAGCAGTACTTC,CASTSAGDEQYF
TRBD2,NA,TRBV11-2,TRBJ2-7,TGTGCCAGCGCCAAGGGGAAGCGGGGATCACCCCTAACATACGAGCAGTACTTC,CASAKGKRGSPLTYEQYF
TRBD2,NA,TRBV12-3/TRBV12-4,TRBJ2-5,TGTGCCAGCAGTCCCGGACTAGCGAGAGAGACCCAGTACTTC,CASSPGLARETQYF
NA,few,TRBV10-3,TRBJ2-1,TGTGCCATCAGTGAGTCTGTTTATGAGCAGTTCTTC,CAISESVYEQFF
TRBD2,once,TRBV4-2,TRBJ2-1,TGTGCCAGCAGCCCCCACATGGGAATTGGCGGGAGTTACAATGAGCAGTTCTTC,CASSPHMGIGGSYNEQFF
NA,NA,TRBV4-1,TRBJ2-5,TGCGCCAGCAGCCAAGGGGGGGAGGAGCAGTACTTC,CASSQGGEEQYF
NA,NA,TRBV7-2,TRBJ2-4,TGTGCCAGCACCTCAGCCGTGGGGAACATTCAGTACTTC,CASTSAVGNIQYF
NA,NA,TRBV6-2/TRBV6-3,TRBJ2-5,TGTGCCAGCAGTGCCATCGTGGTCCAAGAGACCCAGTACTTC,CASSAIVVQETQYF
TRBD1,NA,TRBV28,TRBJ2-7,TGTGCCAGCAGCTGGACAGGTTTGAAGTACTTC,CASSWTGLKYF
NA,NA,TRBV24-1,TRBJ2-1,TGTGCCACCAGTGATCCCGGGTCACCCTACAATGAGCAGTTCTTC,CATSDPGSPYNEQFF
NA,NA,TRBV3-1,TRBJ2-5,TGTGCCAGCAGCCACAGGAGGGTTTTAGAGGAGCAGTACTTC,CASSHRRVLEEQYF
NA,NA,TRBV6-2/TRBV6-3,TRBJ1-5,TGTGCCAGCAGACCAACGGCCGCGGCAAGTCAGCCCCAGCATTTT,CASRPTAAASQPQHF
NA,few,TRBV7-2,TRBJ2-7,TGTGCCAGCAGCTCTCCGGGACTGATTAGATCCGAGCAGTACTTC,CASSSPGLIRSEQYF
NA,NA,TRBV29-1,TRBJ2-1,TGCAGCGTTGAATGGGAGTACAATGAGCAGTTCTTC,CSVEWEYNEQFF
NA,few,TRBV29-1,TRBJ1-1,TGCAGCGGTTCTACGAGTGAAGCTTTCTTT,CSGSTSEAFF
NA,NA,TRBV3-1,TRBJ2-5,TGTGCCAGCAGCGCCTCGGGCGGACAAGAGACCCAGTACTTC,CASSASGGQETQYF
NA,NA,TRBV6-6,TRBJ1-2,TGTGCCAGCAGTTCGACAGGCCTTGACTATGGCTACACCTTC,CASSSTGLDYGYTF
NA,many,TRBV12-3/TRBV12-4,TRBJ2-5,TGTGCCAGCAGTTTATCCAAAGAGACCCAGTACTTC,CASSLSKETQYF
NA,NA,TRBV24-1,TRBJ2-5,TGTGCCACCAGTTCCGGGGGGCAATTTCCAGAGACCCAGTACTTC,CATSSGGQFPETQYF
TRBD2,NA,TRBV9,TRBJ2-7,TGTGCCAGCAGCCCCATTGGACTAGCCCACGAGCAGTACTTC,CASSPIGLAHEQYF
NA,NA,TRBV4-1,TRBJ1-1,TGCGCCAGCAGCCAAGATCAGTGGAGCGGAACAATGAACACTGAAGCTTTCTTT,CASSQDQWSGTMNTEAFF
NA,NA,TRBV27,TRBJ1-1,TGTGCCAGCAGTTTAATGGTGAGCACTGAAGCTTTCTTT,CASSLMVSTEAFF
TRBD2,NA,TRBV10-3,TRBJ2-7,TGTGCCATCAGCCCCGGGGGGCAGGGAAATTTCGCGGGGTTAGGGCTAGCGGGACCGGAGCAGTACTTC,CAISPGGQGNFAGLGLAGPEQYF
TRBD1,few,TRBV5-6,TRBJ1-1,TGTGCCAGCAGCTCCCAGGGGGGACCCCCTGAAGCTTTCTTT,CASSSQGGPPEAFF
TRBD2,NA,TRBV2,TRBJ2-7,TGTGCCAGCAGTGGTAATAGCGGGTTTACCTCCTACGAGCAGTACTTC,CASSGNSGFTSYEQYF
NA,few,TRBV6-6,TRBJ2-3,TGTGCCATCCTAAGCACAGATACGCAGTATTTT,CAILSTDTQYF
NA,NA,TRBV6-5,TRBJ1-6,TGTGCCAGCAGTTACTCGACGTTGGGGGATTCACCCCTCCACTTT,CASSYSTLGDSPLHF
TRBD2,NA,TRBV9,TRBJ2-7,TGTGCCAGCAGCCCCGGGGGGTCTAGCACCTACGAGCAGTACTTC,CASSPGGSSTYEQYF
TRBD1,NA,TRBV7-9,TRBJ1-2,TGTGCCAGCAGCTACCGGGACAGTGCCGACGGCTACACCTTC,CASSYRDSADGYTF